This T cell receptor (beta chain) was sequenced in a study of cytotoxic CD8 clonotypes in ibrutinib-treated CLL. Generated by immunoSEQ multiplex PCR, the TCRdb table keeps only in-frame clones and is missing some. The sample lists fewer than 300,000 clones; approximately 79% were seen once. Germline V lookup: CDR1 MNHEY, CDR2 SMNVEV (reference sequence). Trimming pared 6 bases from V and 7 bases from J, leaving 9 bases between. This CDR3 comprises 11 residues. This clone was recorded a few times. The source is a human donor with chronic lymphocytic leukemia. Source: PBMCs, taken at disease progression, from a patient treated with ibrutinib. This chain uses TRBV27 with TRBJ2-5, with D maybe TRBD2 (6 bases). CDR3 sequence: CASSWGGTQYF. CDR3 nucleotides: TGTGCCAGCAGCTGGGGAGGGACCCAGTACTTC.